The 2 T cell receptor beta chains presented below share a single source sample, sequenced in a study of T cell clones after liver transplantation. This table comes from immunoSEQ multiplex PCR, and its TCRdb copy is limited to in-frame clones, with some not included. The data hold 72,000 or so clones, with 70% to 90% observed a single time. The specimen was CD4+ T cells from blood, collected at the 22-month timepoint. The receptor source for this set is a human patient who received a liver transplant. Some T cells may be the graft donor's.

This clone showed up just a few times. The chain has TRBV6-1 and TRBJ2-3; perhaps TRBD2 as D (5 bases). V was cut by 5 bases and J by 2 bases, with 8 bases left in between. Germline CDR1 MNHNS, CDR2 SASEGT. The CDR3 is 13 amino acids. The CDR3 is CASSSDFTDTQYF. CDR3 in DNA: TGTGCCAGCAGTTCGGACTTCACAGATACGCAGTATTTT.

V gene TRBV19 combines with J gene TRBJ1-3; D uncertain. The CDR3 length is 12 residues. Germline V gene lookup returns CDR1 LNHDA and CDR2 SQIVND (reference sequence). Deletions cut 6 bases from V and 5 bases from J, with 8 bases between. DNA of the CDR3: TGTGCCAGTAGCTCCGAGCGAAACACCATATATTTT. As protein: CASSSERNTIYF. Supplemented by reference TRBV19 and TRBJ1-3, the full variable domain reads DGGITQSPKYLFRKEGQNVTLSCEQNLNHDAMYWYRQDPGQGLRLIYYSQIVNDFQKGDIAEGYSVSREKKESFPLTVTSAQKNPTAFYLCASSSERNTIYFGEGSWLTVV.